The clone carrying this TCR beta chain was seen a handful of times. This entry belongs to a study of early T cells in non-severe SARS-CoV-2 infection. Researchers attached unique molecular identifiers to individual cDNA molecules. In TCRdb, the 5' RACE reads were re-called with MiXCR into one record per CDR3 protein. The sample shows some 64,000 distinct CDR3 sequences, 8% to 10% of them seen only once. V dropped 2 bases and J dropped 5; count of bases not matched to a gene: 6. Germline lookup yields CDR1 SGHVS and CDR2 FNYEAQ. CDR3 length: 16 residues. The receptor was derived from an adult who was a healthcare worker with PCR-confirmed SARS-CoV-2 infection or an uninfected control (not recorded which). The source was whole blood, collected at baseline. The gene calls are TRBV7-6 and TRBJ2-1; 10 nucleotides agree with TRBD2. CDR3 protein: CASSLIAGGSHNEQFF. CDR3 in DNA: TGTGCCAGCAGCTTAATAGCGGGAGGAAGCCACAATGAGCAGTTCTTC.